These T cell receptor beta chains were read from a single sample in a study of T cells in Graves' hyperthyroidism and ophthalmopathy. TCRdb re-analysed the multiplex PCR reads in MiXCR, keeping a single row per CDR3 protein. The table has 600,000 to 700,000 distinct CDR3 sequences, just under 45% seen once. Input material: peripheral blood or thyroid tissue (not recorded which). The source is an adult man with Graves' disease, either hyperthyroidism or ophthalmopathy (not recorded which). The CDR3 runs from the conserved cysteine through the conserved F or W. Fields, in order: V gene, J gene, CDR3 protein.

>TRBV5-8|TRBJ2-5
CASSLLGLVQETQYF
>TRBV2|TRBJ1-5
CASSQDSFNQPQHF
>TRBV6-6|TRBJ1-5
CASSVTTGDYSNQPQHF
>TRBV24-1|TRBJ1-3
CATPTRRGNTIYF
>TRBV25-1|TRBJ2-7
CASLDNRGNEQYF
>TRBV5-1|TRBJ1-6
CASSDRGLTYNSPLHF
>TRBV7-2|TRBJ2-7
CASSLGTSGRNEQYF
>TRBV10-3|TRBJ1-1
CAISEKTGVAFF
>TRBV7-9|TRBJ1-2
CASSPFLLGTEVNYGYTF
>TRBV7-9|TRBJ1-3
CDSSLAQSSGNTIYF
>TRBV20-1|TRBJ2-2
CSARDLSGRAWITGELFF
>TRBV12-3/TRBV12-4|TRBJ1-5
CASSLGLSNQPQHF
>TRBV5-4|TRBJ2-7
CASSSTRTGDEQYF
>TRBV7-4|TRBJ2-5
CASSFRDRGGMETQYF
>TRBV24-1|TRBJ2-2
CATSEASTTGELFF
>TRBV25-1|TRBJ1-4
CASSRGQAGDEKLFF
>TRBV19|TRBJ1-1
CASRSGGMRENTEAFF
>TRBV14|TRBJ1-4
CASSQVTVRTGNEKLFF
>TRBV2|TRBJ1-1
CARDFRRTLSNTEAFF
>TRBV7-9|TRBJ1-1
CASSLVPGGNTEAFF
>TRBV19|TRBJ1-4
CASSEDRVKEKLFF
>TRBV2|TRBJ1-5
CASSGVRAVHQHF
>TRBV24-1|TRBJ1-2
CARAAGRNYGYTF
>TRBV10-3|TRBJ2-7
CAIREDRAPYEQYF
>TRBV14|TRBJ1-2
CASSPKGTNYGYTF
>TRBV10-3|TRBJ2-7
CAISESRGGVTYEQYF
>TRBV9|TRBJ1-5
CASSVGQGTHQPQHF
>TRBV2|TRBJ2-7
CASKVISGSYEQYF
>TRBV10-2|TRBJ2-7
CATQQGAEGYEQYF
>TRBV24-1|TRBJ2-5
CATSDPGIPETQYF
>TRBV24-1|TRBJ1-3
CAISEWVSSGNTIYF
>TRBV10-3|TRBJ2-5
CAIMDGTTQETQYF
>TRBV29-1|TRBJ1-1
CSVKPGDPNTEAFF
>TRBV20-1|TRBJ2-5
CSAISGTSGGEETQYF
>TRBV5-4|TRBJ1-2
CASSPGTGMGYGYTF
>TRBV7-9|TRBJ1-2
CASSLTGQANYGYTF
>TRBV19|TRBJ1-5
CACDRGGGNQPQHF